These 11 T cell receptor beta chains originate from one sample sequenced in a study of control samples from healthy donors and cancer patients (dated by TCRdb to 2020 to 2022). Library method: the immunoSEQ multiplex PCR assay. Drawn from immuneACCESS, this table holds only the in-frame rearrangements with V and J called that TCRdb kept. Clones are partly lost; checked studies trace under half to an unresolved V gene and leave the rest unexplained. This sample has roughly 52,000 clones in its table, and around 96% of those were observed once. Of the sample, around 2% falls within the top ten clones. The specimen sequenced was blood. These receptors were taken from a woman aged 25 to 39 in good health.

The chain uses TRBV2 and TRBJ1-2; 10 nucleotides agree with TRBD1. Germline V gene sequence: CDR1 SNHLY, CDR2 FYNNEI. The CDR3 runs 14 residues. V shed 2 bases and J 8 bases; nucleotides not matched to a gene: 5. The CDR3 DNA follows: TGTGCCAGCAGTGAAATTGGACAGGGGGGCGGCTACACCTTC. It codes for CASSEIGQGGGYTF.

The rearrangement uses TRBV2 and TRBJ1-6; no reliable D call. V was cut by 4 bases and J by 0 bases, with 7 bases left in between. Germline loops: CDR1 SNHLY, CDR2 FYNNEI. This CDR3 region has 15 residues. This CDR3 is CASSARGSYNSPLHF. The DNA for the CDR3 is TGTGCCAGCAGTGCGCGAGGCTCCTATAATTCACCCCTCCACTTT.

The chain combines TRBV5-4 with TRBJ1-2, with 9 bases fitting TRBD1. From germline, CDR1 is SGHNT and CDR2 YYREEE (reference sequence). The CDR3 covers 15 residues. The junction had 7 bases not matched to a gene; V was cut back by 0 bases and J by 7 bases. In DNA, the CDR3 is TGTGCCAGCAGCTTGGACCGGACAGGGGCCTCTGGCTACACCTTC. Its protein is CASSLDRTGASGYTF.

The chain is built from TRBV5-1 and TRBJ1-5; weak D call: TRBD1 (6 bases). CDR1 and CDR2 from the germline V gene are SGHRS and YFSETQ. V was cut by 2 bases and J by 2 bases, with 11 bases left in between. The CDR3 loop spans 15 amino acids. The CDR3 here is CASSLQGRGNQPQHF. CDR3 nucleotide sequence: TGCGCCAGCAGCTTACAGGGCAGGGGCAATCAGCCCCAGCATTTT.

This sequence joins TRBV5-6 and TRBJ1-1; the D gene is possibly TRBD1 (5 bases). This CDR3 comprises 14 residues. The V end lost 6 bases, the J end lost 6 bases, and 18 bases lay between the germline ends. Germline V lookup: CDR1 SGHDT, CDR2 YYEEEE. The CDR3: CASNPGPGTPEAFF. CDR3 sequence (DNA): TGTGCCAGCAACCCCGGACCGGGGACCCCTGAAGCTTTCTTT.

The genes are TRBV5-4 and TRBJ2-1; 10 nucleotides align to TRBD2. V gave up 4 bases and J gave up 4 bases; unmatched junction bases: 5. The CDR3 covers 15 residues. Germline V lookup: CDR1 SGHNT, CDR2 YYREEE (reference sequence). Here the CDR3 DNA reads TGTGCCAGCAGCCTAGCGGGAGAGGGGTACAATGAGCAGTTCTTC. It codes for CASSLAGEGYNEQFF.

This rearrangement joins TRBV29-1 to TRBJ2-7, with 7 nucleotides matching TRBD1. This CDR3 is 13 amino acids long. J gave up 7 bases and V 7 bases, and 13 bases lay outside the gene matches. Per the germline V gene, CDR1 is SQVTM and CDR2 is ANQGSEA. CDR3 loop: CSAPGQASGEQYF. The CDR3 DNA follows: TGCAGCGCCCCCGGACAGGCCTCTGGGGAGCAGTACTTC.

The chain is built from TRBV14 and TRBJ2-1, with D hard to call. The CDR3 has 14 amino acids. Per germline, CDR1 SGHDN and CDR2 FVKESK. Trimming stripped 1 base from V and 5 bases from J, with 9 bases between. The CDR3 here is CASSQVDGHNEQFF. The CDR3 DNA reads TGTGCCAGCAGCCAAGTGGATGGACACAATGAGCAGTTCTTC.

V gene TRBV5-8 combines with J gene TRBJ2-4, with TRBD2 matching 13 bases. The CDR3 consists of 13 residues. The V gene's germline CDR1 is SGHTS and CDR2 YDEGEE. V lost 5 bases and J lost 9; bases outside the gene matches: 2. The CDR3 sequence is CASRWTSGSIQYF. DNA for the CDR3: TGTGCCAGCAGATGGACTAGCGGGAGCATTCAGTACTTC.

The chain carries TRBV7-9 and TRBJ1-4, with D unclear. The CDR3 sequence is 16 residues long. The germline gives CDR1 SEHNR, CDR2 FQNEAQ (reference sequence). V lost 3 bases and J 8 bases, leaving 19 bases between the germline ends. The CDR3 DNA follows: TGTGCCAGCAGCTTGACTTCCGGACGTGAATGGGAAAAACTGTTTTTT. Translation gives CASSLTSGREWEKLFF.

This rearrangement joins TRBV7-2 to TRBJ1-5; D uncertain. Germline loops: CDR1 SGHTA, CDR2 FQGNSA. V lost 2 bases to trimming and J lost 2 bases, with 7 bases between them. This CDR3 contains 14 residues. CDR3 protein: CASSLWSGNQPQHF. CDR3 DNA sequence: TGTGCCAGCAGCTTATGGTCCGGCAATCAGCCCCAGCATTTT.